These 31 T cell receptor beta chains originate from one sample sequenced in a study of CD8+ T cells in alopecia areata. RNA was isolated and reverse transcribed to cDNA, the sequencing template. The table came from immunoSEQ multiplex PCR; TCRdb's copy has only in-frame clones and leaves some out. This sample carries roughly 200,000 clones, less than 45% of them seen once, and the ten largest clones take about 2.6%. The treatment denotes: oral pan-JAK inhibitor, 5-10 mg twice daily. Material: CD4+ T cells sorted from blood, obtained at roughly week 36, from a patient treated with tofacitinib. All receptors come from a human donor with alopecia areata.

This clone was recorded once. This rearrangement joins TRBV30 to TRBJ2-7, with D perhaps matching TRBD2 (5 bases). V was clipped by 3 bases and J by 2 bases, with 11 bases between them. The CDR3 spans 13 residues. Germline V gene lookup returns CDR1 GTSNPN and CDR2 SVGIG (reference sequence). CDR3 region: CAWSGRAAYEQYF. CDR3 DNA: TGTGCCTGGAGCGGGCGGGCGGCCTACGAGCAGTACTTC.

This clone appeared a single time. The chain combines TRBV9 with TRBJ1-1, with 7 bases identical to TRBD1. After removal of 4 bases from V and 1 base from J, the junction contained 7 bases not matched to a gene. This CDR3 contains 15 residues. CDR1 is SGDLS and CDR2 is YYNGEE in the germline V gene. CDR3 bases: TGTGCCAGCAGCCCGTTGACAGGGACGAACACTGAAGCTTTCTTT. Residues: CASSPLTGTNTEAFF.

V is TRBV30 and J is TRBJ1-1, with TRBD1 matching over 8 bases. V was pared by 3 bases and J by 10 bases, with 4 bases of the junction left unmatched. The CDR3 runs 11 residues. Germline assignment: CDR1 GTSNPN and CDR2 SVGIG (reference sequence). CDR3 nucleotide sequence: TGTGCCTGGAGGCAGGGGGCATCAGCTTTCTTT. Translation gives CAWRQGASAFF.

The chain carries TRBV18 and TRBJ2-1; 9 bases line up with TRBD2. V shed 1 base and J 7 bases; nucleotides not matched to a gene: 8. Per the germline V gene, CDR1 is KGHSH and CDR2 is LQKENI. CDR3 size: 16 residues. Here the CDR3 reads CASSPQKGTSLNEQFF. DNA for the CDR3: TGTGCCAGCTCACCACAGAAAGGGACTAGCCTGAATGAGCAGTTCTTC.

This clone was detected only a few times. The V and J genes are TRBV2 and TRBJ2-1; 10 bases line up with TRBD1. CDR3 length: 14 residues. CDR1 SNHLY and CDR2 FYNNEI come from the germline V gene. J was trimmed by 3 bases and V by 8 bases; bases with no gene match: 4. The CDR3 protein is CASQWDRGYNEQFF. The CDR3 DNA reads TGTGCCAGCCAGTGGGACAGGGGCTACAATGAGCAGTTCTTC.

The chain joins TRBV28 to TRBJ2-5; unclear D gene. CDR1 and CDR2 from the germline V gene are MDHEN and SYDVKM. The length of the CDR3 is 13 residues. V was trimmed by 8 bases and J by 5 bases, leaving 15 bases between them. The CDR3 DNA reads as TGTGCCAGCCGGTCCAGTCTTTTGGAGACCCAGTACTTC. It translates to CASRSSLLETQYF.

In DNA form, the CDR3 reads TGCAGCGTTGATTTGGGCCAGACCCTTTTCGGTGGCTACACCTTC. It encodes CSVDLGQTLFGGYTF. This chain uses TRBV29-1 with TRBJ1-2, with D unclear. Looked up from germline, CDR1 is SQVTM and CDR2 is ANQGSEA. Trimming took 3 bases from V and 7 from J, leaving 21 bases between them. The CDR3 runs 15 residues.

This clone was counted between two and nine times. This chain links TRBV6-1 with TRBJ2-7; D is possibly TRBD1 (6 bases). Trimming took off 3 bases at V and 6 bases at J, with 15 bases between the two ends. Germline loops: CDR1 MNHNS, CDR2 SASEGT. This CDR3 spans 14 amino acids. CDR3 bases: TGTGCCAGCAGTGATGGACTTGCCAGGGGCGAGCAGTACTTC. The encoded protein is CASSDGLARGEQYF.

CDR3 region: CASSDRGVVDEQYF. The CDR3 coding sequence is TGTGCCAGCAGCGATAGGGGGGTCGTAGACGAGCAGTACTTC. The chain combines TRBV7-9 with TRBJ2-7; perhaps D is TRBD1 or TRBD2 (6 bases each). The CDR3 has 14 amino acids. The ends were cut back, 5 bases at V and 5 bases at J, with 16 bases in the middle. In germline, CDR1 is SEHNR, CDR2 FQNEAQ (reference sequence).

The rearrangement uses TRBV5-4 and TRBJ1-1; D may be TRBD1 (6 bases). V dropped 3 bases and J dropped 4 bases, with 31 bases sitting between them. CDR1 and CDR2 (germline): SGHNT, YYREEE (reference sequence). This CDR3 comprises 20 residues. Written as DNA, the CDR3 is TGTGCCAGCAGCTCACCAAATATTGTAACGGGGGCGGGAAGTGGCACTGAAGCTTTCTTT. Amino acid sequence: CASSSPNIVTGAGSGTEAFF.

The chain has TRBV15 and TRBJ1-2; no definite D call. This CDR3 spans 14 amino acids. The germline V gene has CDR1 LNHNV and CDR2 YYDKDF (reference sequence). Deletions cut 5 bases from V and 4 bases from J, with 14 bases between. The CDR3 sequence is CATSLSQVPYGYTF. DNA of the CDR3: TGTGCCACCAGCCTAAGTCAGGTTCCCTATGGCTACACCTTC.

This clone was picked up a small number of times. CDR3 amino acids: CSVDGVAGARGTQYF. The CDR3 DNA sequence: TGCAGCGTTGATGGGGTTGCGGGAGCCAGAGGGACCCAGTACTTC. The chain links TRBV29-1 to TRBJ2-5, with 7 bases aligning to TRBD2. Germline assignment: CDR1 SQVTM and CDR2 ANQGSEA. V shed 3 bases and J 7 bases; nucleotides not matched to a gene: 14. This CDR3 region has 15 residues.

The chain recombines TRBV2 with TRBJ2-1; possibly TRBD1 or TRBD2 for D (6 bases each). The CDR3 extends over 16 amino acids. Per the germline V gene, CDR1 is SNHLY and CDR2 is FYNNEI. The V end was cut by 4 bases, the J end by 9 bases, with 22 bases between. The CDR3 coding sequence is TGTGCCAGCAGTGCTTATCGAACAGGGACTTCAGTTGAGCAGTTCTTC. It is translated as CASSAYRTGTSVEQFF.

This clone counts as medium-sized. V usage is TRBV7-9 and J usage is TRBJ2-3, with 8 bases aligning to TRBD2. V dropped 5 bases and J dropped 1; count of bases not matched to a gene: 5. This CDR3 contains 15 residues. Germline values: CDR1 SEHNR, CDR2 FQNEAQ (reference sequence). The CDR3 here is CASSLSGTRTDTQYF. CDR3 bases: TGTGCCAGCAGCCTTAGCGGGACCCGCACAGATACGCAGTATTTT.

The gene calls are TRBV28 and TRBJ2-7; 7 bases are a match to TRBD2. Germline values: CDR1 MDHEN, CDR2 SYDVKM. The CDR3 totals 15 residues. Unmatched junction bases numbered 14, after V lost 5 bases and J lost 7 bases. In nucleotides, the CDR3 is TGTGCCAGCAGTCAAATCCCGACGGGGAGGGGAGAGCAGTACTTC. The encoded protein is CASSQIPTGRGEQYF.

This clone was counted a few times. The rearrangement joins TRBV29-1 to TRBJ2-1; 8 nucleotides agree with TRBD2. This CDR3 region has 16 residues. V lost 0 bases to trimming and J lost 2 bases; unmatched junction nucleotides: 6. Germline CDR1 reads SQVTM; CDR2 reads ANQGSEA. CDR3 protein: CSVEDPGGWTYNEQFF. Written as DNA, the CDR3 is TGCAGCGTTGAAGATCCGGGGGGGTGGACCTACAATGAGCAGTTCTTC.

V is TRBV29-1 and J is TRBJ2-5; 10 bases line up with TRBD1. Germline lookup yields CDR1 SQVTM and CDR2 ANQGSEA. The CDR3 has 16 amino acids. V trimming: 5 bases; J trimming: 3 bases; junction bases outside the gene matches: 12. CDR3 nucleotide sequence: TGCAGCGTTCAGATCAAGGCGGGACAGGGGAAAGAGACCCAGTACTTC. As protein: CSVQIKAGQGKETQYF.

This clone was seen a handful of times. A much larger clone lies a single base off, so this may be a read error. The chain has TRBV7-8 and TRBJ2-3; D uncertain. Trimming removed 2 bases at V and 5 bases at J, with 2 bases between. CDR1 SGHVS and CDR2 FQNEAQ come from the germline V gene. This CDR3 is 11 amino acids long. The CDR3 DNA follows: TGTGCCAGCAGCTTAAGAGATACGCAGTATTTT. It specifies CASSLRDTQYF.

The chain joins TRBV7-2 to TRBJ2-5; TRBD2 matches 10 bases. This CDR3 has 17 amino acids. Germline CDR1 is SGHTA and CDR2 is FQGNSA. V lost 1 base to trimming and J lost 4 bases; unmatched junction nucleotides: 9. The CDR3 loop reads CASSLVYLAGAGETQYF. CDR3 in DNA: TGTGCCAGCAGCTTAGTCTATCTAGCGGGAGCCGGAGAGACCCAGTACTTC.

This clone has just a few counts. The J gene is TRBJ1-1, the V gene TRBV6-5; TRBD1 aligns across 10 bases. Germline trimming cut 6 bases from V and 13 bases from J; bases unmatched to any gene: 14. The CDR3 contains 14 residues. CDR1 and CDR2 (germline): MNHEY, SVGAGI. The CDR3 DNA reads as TGTGCCAGCAGGCCTATAGACAGGGGGCATCACGGTTTCTTT. This codes for CASRPIDRGHHGFF.

This clone was found a few times. The V call is TRBV20-1, the J call TRBJ2-5; the D is unclear. CDR1 and CDR2 (germline): DFQATT, SNEGSKA (reference sequence). The V and J ends lost 6 bases and 3 bases respectively, with 8 bases between them. The CDR3 runs 11 residues. The CDR3 DNA reads TGCAGTGCGAAAAGGGAAGAGACCCAGTACTTC. It codes for CSAKREETQYF.

Only a few counts were recorded for this clone. This chain links TRBV7-8 with TRBJ2-3; TRBD2 matches 7 bases. After removal of 0 bases from V and 1 base from J, the junction contained 7 bases not matched to a gene. The CDR3 runs to 17 residues. Germline CDR1 reads SGHVS; CDR2 reads FQNEAQ. CDR3: CASSLAGRGRGTDTQYF. CDR3 in DNA: TGTGCCAGCAGCTTAGCAGGGCGAGGGAGGGGCACAGATACGCAGTATTTT.

The rearrangement links TRBV27 to TRBJ2-2, with TRBD1 as a possible D gene (6 bases). Per germline, CDR1 MNHEY and CDR2 SMNVEV (reference sequence). This CDR3 has 13 amino acids. Trimming took off 6 bases at V and 6 bases at J, with 11 bases between the two ends. CDR3 residues: CASRPQGPGELFF. The CDR3, as DNA: TGTGCCAGCAGACCACAGGGTCCCGGGGAGCTGTTTTTT.

The chain is built from TRBV30 and TRBJ1-5; D not resolved. This CDR3 contains 13 residues. Per the germline V gene, CDR1 is GTSNPN and CDR2 is SVGIG (reference sequence). The V end was cut by 0 bases, the J end by 6 bases, with 9 bases between. The CDR3 protein is CAWSVDRGQPQHF. Here the CDR3 DNA reads TGTGCCTGGAGTGTTGATCGGGGTCAGCCCCAGCATTTT.

This clone was recorded a few times. The V call is TRBV5-1, the J call TRBJ2-1; 16 nucleotides line up with TRBD2. CDR1 is SGHRS, CDR2 YFSETQ, per germline. This CDR3 has 17 amino acids. Trimming removed 4 bases from V and 2 bases from J; junction bases left unmatched: 3. In DNA form, the CDR3 reads TGCGCCAGCAGCGTGGGACTAGCGGGAGGGACCTACAATGAGCAGTTCTTC. As protein: CASSVGLAGGTYNEQFF. Together with reference TRBV5-1 and TRBJ2-1, the CDR3 gives the full variable domain: KAGVTQTPRYLIKTRGQQVTLSCSPISGHRSVSWYQQTPGQGLQFLFEYFSETQRNKGNFPGRFSGRQFSNSRSEMNVSTLELGDSALYLCASSVGLAGGTYNEQFFGPGTRLTVL.

The chain recombines TRBV4-3 with TRBJ2-1; D ambiguous. Trimming took off 1 base at V and 6 bases at J, with 13 bases between the two ends. Germline V CDR1 and CDR2: LGHNA, YSLEER. The CDR3 is made up of 15 amino acids. The CDR3 here is CASSQGRSWRNEQFF. The CDR3 DNA is TGCGCCAGCAGCCAAGGAAGGTCCTGGCGCAATGAGCAGTTCTTC.

This clone has only one observation. J is TRBJ2-5 and V is TRBV4-2, with D perhaps TRBD2 (7 bases). The CDR3 runs to 14 residues. Germline CDR1 reads LGHNA; CDR2 reads YNFKEQ. V dropped 8 bases and J dropped 1 base, with 14 bases sitting between them. DNA of the CDR3: TGTGCCAGCCGCGAGGGGGGGACCCAAGAGACCCAGTACTTC. Translation gives CASREGGTQETQYF.

This clone appeared a few times. The chain combines TRBV29-1 with TRBJ2-3, with 7 bases matching TRBD2. CDR3 length: 13 amino acids. Germline loops: CDR1 SQVTM, CDR2 ANQGSEA. The CDR3 nucleotides are TGCTGTGGGAGGGCATCTAGCACAGATACGCAGTATTTT. It yields the protein CCGRASSTDTQYF.

This clone was counted many times. This chain joins TRBV28 and TRBJ2-5; perhaps TRBD2 as D (5 bases). V shed 7 bases and J shed 9 bases, with 15 bases lying between them. From germline, CDR1 is MDHEN and CDR2 SYDVKM. The CDR3 covers 12 residues. CDR3 loop: CASKEAHSAQYF. The CDR3 coding sequence is TGTGCCAGCAAGGAGGCCCATTCGGCCCAGTACTTC.

This clone was counted a few times. The rearrangement joins TRBV6-1 to TRBJ2-1, with 7 bases identical to TRBD2. Germline V CDR1 and CDR2: MNHNS, SASEGT. Trimming cost V 7 bases and J 7 bases; bases outside gene matches: 13. The CDR3 spans 15 residues. CDR3 sequence (DNA): TGTGCCAGCAAATTCTCCACCGGCGGGGGAAATGAGCAGTTCTTC. Encoded protein: CASKFSTGGGNEQFF.

This rearrangement joins TRBV5-1 to TRBJ2-7, with a weak D call TRBD1 (6 bases). Trimming shortened V by 4 bases and J by 5 bases, and 13 bases separated the two germline ends. The CDR3 contains 13 residues. Looked up from germline, CDR1 is SGHRS and CDR2 is YFSETQ. CDR3 in DNA: TGCGCCAGCAGCACAGGACAGAGCCACGAGCAGTACTTC. It translates to CASSTGQSHEQYF. Together with reference TRBV5-1 and TRBJ2-7, the CDR3 gives the full variable domain: KAGVTQTPRYLIKTRGQQVTLSCSPISGHRSVSWYQQTPGQGLQFLFEYFSETQRNKGNFPGRFSGRQFSNSRSEMNVSTLELGDSALYLCASSTGQSHEQYFGPGTRLTVT.